Following are 22 T cell receptor beta chains from one sample sequenced in a study of T cells of healthy individuals. TCRdb re-called the 5' RACE reads with MiXCR, one entry per CDR3 protein. The table shows about 53,000 distinct CDR3 sequences, with approximately 14% occurring only once. The receptors come from a human donor in good health.

This clonotype was found many times. The chain couples TRBV27 to TRBJ2-7, with 7 positions matching TRBD1. CDR1 is MNHEY, CDR2 SMNVEV, per germline (reference sequence). The CDR3 length is 13 residues. Losses at the gene ends were 4 bases for V and 5 bases for J; bases not matched to a gene: 5. The CDR3, as DNA: TGTGCCAGCAGTTCGGACAGGCACAACGAGCAGTACTTC. Amino acids: CASSSDRHNEQYF.

The chain uses TRBV20-1 and TRBJ2-7; 8 bases fit TRBD2. V shed 4 bases, J shed 2 bases, and the junction held 4 bases outside the gene matches. The germline V gene encodes CDR1 DFQATT and CDR2 SNEGSKA (reference sequence). CDR3 size: 13 residues. The CDR3 reads CSATKREPYEQYF. As DNA, the CDR3 is TGCAGTGCTACCAAGCGGGAGCCCTACGAGCAGTACTTC.

At least ten counts were recorded for this clonotype. The V gene is TRBV4-3, the J gene TRBJ2-3, with TRBD2 as a possible D gene (5 bases). The V end lost 0 bases, the J end lost 0 bases, and 7 bases lay between the germline ends. Germline assignment: CDR1 LGHNA and CDR2 YSLEER. This CDR3 spans 15 amino acids. The CDR3 region is CASSQDRGSTDTQYF. As DNA, the CDR3 is TGCGCCAGCAGCCAAGATCGGGGAAGCACAGATACGCAGTATTTT.

CDR3 nucleotides: TGCGCCACCTATTCACAGGGGACACCCTACGAGCAGTACTTC. It yields the protein CATYSQGTPYEQYF. The V gene is TRBV4-1, the J gene TRBJ2-7; 7 positions match TRBD1. Germline CDR1 is MGHRA and CDR2 is YSYEKL. There are 14 residues in the CDR3. J lost 2 bases, V lost 10 bases, and 11 bases had no gene match.

The rearrangement uses TRBV5-4 and TRBJ2-1, with 9 bases fitting TRBD2. The V segment lost 0 bases and the J segment 2 bases; nucleotides outside the gene matches: 6. Germline loops: CDR1 SGHNT, CDR2 YYREEE (reference sequence). This CDR3 has 17 amino acids. CDR3 nucleotides: TGTGCCAGCAGCTTGGTTGCACGCGGGAGGGCCTACAATGAGCAGTTCTTC. Translating it yields CASSLVARGRAYNEQFF. The entire variable domain, with the rest obtained from reference TRBV5-4 and TRBJ2-1, is as follows: ETGVTQSPTHLIKTRGQQVTLRCSSQSGHNTVSWYQQALGQGPQFIFQYYREEENGRGNFPPRFSGLQFPNYSSELNVNALELDDSALYLCASSLVARGRAYNEQFFGPGTRLTVL.

The genes are TRBV19 and TRBJ1-2; 7 nucleotides line up with TRBD1. The V gene end was trimmed by 1 base and the J gene end by 8 bases; junction bases not matched to a gene: 7. This CDR3 is built from 14 residues. In germline, CDR1 is LNHDA, CDR2 SQIVND (reference sequence). The CDR3 sequence: CASSIAQTGAGYTF. The CDR3 nucleotides read TGTGCCAGTAGTATAGCCCAAACAGGGGCCGGCTACACCTTC.

This clonotype was detected a few times. J is TRBJ1-2 and V is TRBV29-1; D possibly corresponds to TRBD1 (6 bases). Germline-derived CDR1 and CDR2 are SQVTM and ANQGSEA. V was clipped by 1 base and J by 2 bases, with 11 bases between them. The CDR3 is made up of 14 amino acids. The CDR3 protein is CSVEAGGLNYGYTF. CDR3 nucleotide sequence: TGCAGCGTTGAAGCGGGGGGCTTGAACTATGGCTACACCTTC.

The chain is built from TRBV6-5 and TRBJ1-6, with no clear D. CDR3 length: 15 amino acids. The germline gives CDR1 MNHEY, CDR2 SVGAGI. Trimming shortened V by 4 bases and J by 5 bases, and 12 bases separated the two germline ends. The CDR3 is CASSSFETDNSPLHF. CDR3 bases: TGTGCCAGCAGTTCCTTCGAGACGGATAATTCACCCCTCCACTTT.

This clonotype was seen at least ten times. The chain employs TRBV13 and TRBJ2-3; D uncertain. V was shortened by 5 bases and J by 8 bases, with 14 bases between the two germline ends. CDR1 and CDR2 (germline): PRHDT, FYEKMQ (reference sequence). The length of the CDR3 is 13 residues. The CDR3 bases are TGTGCCAGCAGCCGACAACTCTCCGGTACGCAGTATTTT. Translation gives CASSRQLSGTQYF.

This clonotype was found many times. The chain links TRBV20-1 to TRBJ1-2; 7 bases match TRBD1. CDR1 is DFQATT and CDR2 is SNEGSKA in the germline V gene (reference sequence). The CDR3 totals 15 residues. After removal of 6 bases from V and 4 bases from J, the junction contained 14 bases not matched to a gene. The CDR3 coding sequence is TGCAGTGCGAAGCACAATTCCGACAGGGTCTATGGCTACACCTTC. Amino acid sequence: CSAKHNSDRVYGYTF.

The V gene is TRBV21-1, the J gene TRBJ1-1; TRBD1, the D gene given by the table, was not confirmed from the DNA. TRBV21-1 is described as a pseudogene. The CDR3 consists of 16 residues. Here the CDR3 DNA reads TGTGCCAGCAGCAAAGTTTGCAGGGGGCGAGGGACTGAAGCTTTCTTT. Protein: CASSKVCRGRGTEAFF.

The chain combines TRBV29-1 with TRBJ2-3, with 8 nucleotides matching TRBD1. Germline lookup yields CDR1 SQVTM and CDR2 ANQGSEA. The CDR3 runs 13 residues. V dropped 7 bases and J dropped 5; count of bases not matched to a gene: 8. CDR3 DNA: TGCAGCGCCGGGACAGGCAATCAAGATACGCAGTATTTT. Translating gives CSAGTGNQDTQYF.

V and J are TRBV24-1 and TRBJ2-5; the D is unclear. The CDR3 loop spans 16 amino acids. Trimming shortened V by 7 bases and J by 1 base, and 18 bases separated the two germline ends. Germline CDR1 reads KGHDR; CDR2 reads SFDVKD. Here the CDR3 reads CATSLSGEGTQETQYF. The CDR3 region has the DNA TGTGCCACCAGCCTATCTGGAGAAGGCACCCAAGAGACCCAGTACTTC.

The chain has TRBV7-2 and TRBJ2-2, with TRBD2 identical over 9 bases. Trimming at V came to 2 bases and at J to 6 bases, leaving 7 bases not matched to a gene. Germline V gene sequence: CDR1 SGHTA, CDR2 FQGNSA. The CDR3 extends over 16 amino acids. The CDR3 region is CASSLRPAGGPGELFF. The CDR3 DNA sequence: TGTGCCAGCAGCTTAAGGCCAGCGGGAGGCCCCGGGGAGCTGTTTTTT.

In its sample, this clonotype was seen a few times. The chain has TRBV4-3 and TRBJ1-1, with D possibly matching TRBD1 (5 bases). The V end was cut by 3 bases, the J end by 0 bases, with 11 bases between. The CDR3 length is 15 residues. The germline gives CDR1 LGHNA, CDR2 YSLEER. CDR3 loop: CASSQMTAMNTEAFF. The CDR3 DNA follows: TGCGCCAGCAGCCAGATGACAGCCATGAACACTGAAGCTTTCTTT.

The table lists this clonotype with many counts. The chain recombines TRBV6-2 or TRBV6-3 with TRBJ1-5, with 10 bases matching TRBD1. V lost 5 bases to trimming and J lost 6 bases; unmatched junction nucleotides: 10. CDR3 length: 16 amino acids. Germline CDR1 and CDR2: MNHEY and SVGEGT. The CDR3 bases are TGTGCCAGCAGTCCCCTGAACGACAGGGGGCTTCAGCCCCAGCATTTT. It is translated as CASSPLNDRGLQPQHF.

The chain links TRBV6-2 or TRBV6-3 to TRBJ2-3; no firm D call. Trimming shortened V by 5 bases and J by 1 base, and 10 bases separated the two germline ends. This CDR3 has 14 residues. The germline V gene has CDR1 MNHEY and CDR2 SVGEGT. DNA for the CDR3: TGTGCCAGCAGTCTTAGTCCCCGCACAGATACGCAGTATTTT. This gives the protein CASSLSPRTDTQYF.

Only a few counts were recorded for this clonotype. The V and J genes are TRBV11-2 and TRBJ2-1; 11 bases line up with TRBD2. Looked up from germline, CDR1 is SGHAT and CDR2 is FQNNGV. The CDR3 totals 18 residues. The J segment lost 4 bases and the V segment lost 0 bases, leaving 8 bases of the junction unmatched. The CDR3 is CASSLDATSGVSYNEQFF. The CDR3, as DNA: TGTGCCAGCAGCTTAGACGCGACTAGCGGGGTCTCTTACAATGAGCAGTTCTTC.

The chain has TRBV4-1 and TRBJ2-3, with 8 nucleotides matching TRBD1. Losses at the gene ends were 3 bases for V and 2 bases for J; bases not matched to a gene: 16. The CDR3 consists of 19 residues. Germline V gene lookup returns CDR1 MGHRA and CDR2 YSYEKL. The CDR3 region has the DNA TGCGCCAGCAGCCAGCTGATCTCCTCCGGGACAGGCTTCACAGATACGCAGTATTTT. Its translation: CASSQLISSGTGFTDTQYF.

In its sample, this clonotype was seen many times. The V gene is TRBV5-8, the J gene TRBJ2-7, with D tentatively TRBD1 (6 bases). CDR1 and CDR2 from the germline V gene are SGHTS and YDEGEE. V gave up 3 bases and J gave up 4 bases, with 11 bases separating them. The CDR3 is 13 amino acids. In nucleotides, the CDR3 is TGTGCCAGCAGCTACGGGACAAATTACGAGCAGTACTTC. Protein sequence: CASSYGTNYEQYF.

By share, this clonotype ranks as medium-sized. The J gene is TRBJ2-7, the V gene TRBV19; tentative D call: TRBD1 (6 bases). The ends were cut back, 4 bases at V and 0 bases at J, with 7 bases in the middle. CDR3 length: 13 amino acids. The germline gives CDR1 LNHDA, CDR2 SQIVND (reference sequence). In DNA, the CDR3 is TGTGCCAGTAGTAGGACAGTCTCCTACGAGCAGTACTTC. Its protein is CASSRTVSYEQYF.

This clonotype has more than one count but fewer than ten. The V call is TRBV19, the J call TRBJ2-2; D is unresolved. Germline CDR1 reads LNHDA; CDR2 reads SQIVND (reference sequence). Trimming left V 8 bases short and J 1 base short, with 8 bases between. This CDR3 spans 13 amino acids. The CDR3 sequence is CASYQLNTGELFF. The CDR3 region has the DNA TGTGCCAGTTACCAGCTGAACACCGGGGAGCTGTTTTTT.